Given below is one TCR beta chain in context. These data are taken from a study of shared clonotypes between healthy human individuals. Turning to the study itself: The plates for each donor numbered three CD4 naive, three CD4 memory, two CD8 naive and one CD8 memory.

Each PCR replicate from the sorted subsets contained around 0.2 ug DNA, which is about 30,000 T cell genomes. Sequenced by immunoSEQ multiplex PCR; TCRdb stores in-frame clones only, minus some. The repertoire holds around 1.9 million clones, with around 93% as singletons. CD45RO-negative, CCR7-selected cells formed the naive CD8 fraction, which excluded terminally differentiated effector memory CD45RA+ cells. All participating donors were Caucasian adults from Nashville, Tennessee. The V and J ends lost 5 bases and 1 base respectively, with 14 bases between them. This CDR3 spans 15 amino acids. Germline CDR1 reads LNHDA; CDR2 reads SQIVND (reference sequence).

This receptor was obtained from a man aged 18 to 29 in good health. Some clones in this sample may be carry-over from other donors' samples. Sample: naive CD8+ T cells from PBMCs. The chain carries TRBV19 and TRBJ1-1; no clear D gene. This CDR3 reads CASSPNGPGNTEAFF. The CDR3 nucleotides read TGTGCCAGTAGTCCCAATGGCCCAGGGAACACTGAAGCTTTCTTT. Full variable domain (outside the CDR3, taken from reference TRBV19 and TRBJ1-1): DGGITQSPKYLFRKEGQNVTLSCEQNLNHDAMYWYRQDPGQGLRLIYYSQIVNDFQKGDIAEGYSVSREKKESFPLTVTSAQKNPTAFYLCASSPNGPGNTEAFFGQGTRLTVV.